This TCR beta chain was sequenced during a study of neoadjuvant anti-PD-1 for oral cavity cancer. Study summary: Around day 43, patients without progression received a fourth nivolumab dose before surgery.

Time point in this sample: after neoadjuvant nivolumab, at surgical resection. These newly diagnosed stage II-IVA oral cavity squamous cell carcinoma patients had no prior systemic or radiation treatment. Cohort: HPV-negative, locally advanced oral cavity squamous cell carcinoma patients. Germline values: CDR1 SGHAT, CDR2 FQNNGV. Trimming took 3 bases from V and 5 from J; bases not matched to a gene: 2. The CDR3 is made up of 15 amino acids. Survey sequencing of tumors mostly used about 4.8 ug DNA, two replicates. Sequenced by immunoSEQ multiplex PCR; TCRdb stores in-frame clones only, minus some. This table has 5,500 to 7,000 clones, roughly 58% appearing once. This clone was observed a handful of times.

V gene TRBV11-2 combines with J gene TRBJ2-2; 11 bases are a match to TRBD2. This clonotype was obtained from a person aged 40 to 85 with oral cavity squamous cell carcinoma. The sample here was tumor tissue, taken after nivolumab (anti-PD-1) treatment. Here the CDR3 DNA reads TGTGCCAGCAGCTTTAGCGGGAGGGCAACCGGGGAGCTGTTTTTT. It yields the protein CASSFSGRATGELFF. Full variable domain (missing parts from reference TRBV11-2 and TRBJ2-2): EAGVAQSPRYKIIEKRQSVAFWCNPISGHATLYWYQQILGQGPKLLIQFQNNGVVDDSQLPKDRFSAERLKGVDSTLKIQPAKLEDSAVYLCASSFSGRATGELFFGEGSRLTVL.